The 22 T cell receptor beta chains below all came from one sample that was sequenced in a study of early T cells in non-severe SARS-CoV-2 infection. One entry per CDR3 protein, called by TCRdb with MiXCR from the 5' RACE reads. This table holds tens of thousands of distinct CDR3 sequences, under 15% found once. Source material: whole blood. The receptors were gathered from an adult who was a healthcare worker with PCR-confirmed SARS-CoV-2 infection or an uninfected control (not recorded which).

This clonotype was observed many times. V is TRBV6-2 or TRBV6-3 and J is TRBJ2-7; 9 nucleotides line up with TRBD2. The CDR3 covers 16 residues. With V trimmed by 0 bases and J by 6 bases, 9 bases remained unmatched. Germline-derived CDR1 and CDR2 are MNHEY and SVGEGT. CDR3 sequence: CASSYSSSGETSEQYF. CDR3 DNA: TGTGCCAGCAGTTACTCGTCTAGCGGGGAAACCTCCGAGCAGTACTTC.

This clonotype was picked up many times. The chain couples TRBV30 to TRBJ1-5; D might be TRBD1 (5 bases). V was cut by 2 bases and J by 0 bases, with 17 bases left in between. This CDR3 spans 17 amino acids. Per germline, CDR1 GTSNPN and CDR2 SVGIG (reference sequence). CDR3 nucleotides: TGTGCCTGGAGTTCGGCAGGGAGCCTTTATAGCAATCAGCCCCAGCATTTT. It is translated as CAWSSAGSLYSNQPQHF.

This clonotype was recorded many times. The chain uses TRBV6-2 or TRBV6-3 and TRBJ2-1; TRBD1 agrees at 7 bases. Per the germline V gene, CDR1 is MNHEY and CDR2 is SVGEGT. The CDR3 covers 16 residues. The junction had 11 bases not matched to a gene; V was cut back by 7 bases and J by 2 bases. Written as DNA, the CDR3 is TGTGCCAGCAATACCCCCGGGACAGCTACCTACAATGAGCAGTTCTTC. Amino acid sequence: CASNTPGTATYNEQFF.

This clonotype was recorded at least ten times. The V and J genes are TRBV30 and TRBJ2-3, with 10 bases lining up with TRBD1. After removal of 4 bases from V and 2 bases from J, the junction contained 3 bases not matched to a gene. Germline lookup yields CDR1 GTSNPN and CDR2 SVGIG (reference sequence). The CDR3 length is 14 residues. Written as DNA, the CDR3 is TGTGCCTGGACCGGGACAGGGGACACAGATACGCAGTATTTT. Protein product: CAWTGTGDTDTQYF.

This clonotype was counted at least ten times. The gene calls are TRBV9 and TRBJ2-5, with D tentatively TRBD1 (6 bases). The CDR3 has 15 amino acids. Germline CDR1 SGDLS, CDR2 YYNGEE. The ends were cut back, 4 bases at V and 0 bases at J, with 13 bases in the middle. For the CDR3, the DNA is TGTGCCAGCAGCCCTCGCGACAGGCACCAAGAGACCCAGTACTTC. Residues: CASSPRDRHQETQYF.

This clonotype was counted ten times or more. The chain uses TRBV27 and TRBJ1-1, with no clear D. Trimming took 5 bases from V and 11 from J, leaving 18 bases between them. Per germline, CDR1 MNHEY and CDR2 SMNVEV (reference sequence). The length of the CDR3 is 13 residues. CDR3: CASSPHSARNAFF. Written as DNA, the CDR3 is TGTGCCAGCAGTCCCCACTCGGCCCGGAACGCTTTCTTT.

Ten or more counts support this clonotype. The rearrangement links TRBV27 to TRBJ1-1, with D unclear. The CDR3 has 13 residues. CDR1 and CDR2 from the germline V gene are MNHEY and SMNVEV (reference sequence). The V and J ends lost 3 bases and 4 bases respectively, with 9 bases between them. The chain's CDR3 is CASSLGIFTEAFF. The CDR3 nucleotides read TGTGCCAGCAGTTTGGGTATTTTCACTGAAGCTTTCTTT.

This clonotype was observed at least ten times. This chain connects TRBV30 to TRBJ2-3; tentative D call: TRBD2 (6 bases). This CDR3 has 14 amino acids. Germline loops: CDR1 GTSNPN, CDR2 SVGIG (reference sequence). Deletions cut 0 bases from V and 0 bases from J, with 7 bases between. CDR3 sequence (DNA): TGTGCCTGGAGTGTACGGGGGAGCACAGATACGCAGTATTTT. Translation gives CAWSVRGSTDTQYF.

This clonotype turned up a few times. The junction differs from germline at one of its ends, possibly a read error. The chain is built from TRBV27 and TRBJ1-1; TRBD1 might be the D (5 bases). In germline, CDR1 is MNHEY, CDR2 SMNVEV (reference sequence). The CDR3 has 15 amino acids. CDR3 residues: CASSSAPGTHTEVFF. The CDR3 DNA follows: TGTGCCAGCAGTTCGGCCCCAGGGACCCACACTGAAGTTTTCTTT.

This clonotype was seen many times. The chain links TRBV7-8 to TRBJ1-6, with D possibly being TRBD1 (6 bases). V lost 1 base and J 8 bases, leaving 9 bases between the germline ends. This CDR3 has 14 residues. Germline V gene lookup returns CDR1 SGHVS and CDR2 FQNEAQ. CDR3 sequence (DNA): TGTGCCAGCAGCTTAGAGACAGGTTATTCACCCCTCCACTTT. Its protein product is CASSLETGYSPLHF.

This clonotype was seen at least ten times. The gene calls are TRBV29-1 and TRBJ2-2; 7 positions agree with TRBD1. Losses at the gene ends were 7 bases for V and 1 base for J; bases not matched to a gene: 6. The length of the CDR3 is 14 residues. In germline, CDR1 is SQVTM, CDR2 ANQGSEA. The CDR3 here is CSAKDRMNTGELFF. The CDR3 DNA reads TGCAGCGCCAAGGACAGGATGAACACCGGGGAGCTGTTTTTT.

In this sample, this clonotype turned up a few times. The rearrangement links TRBV29-1 to TRBJ2-7; possible D gene TRBD1, 6 bases. In germline, CDR1 is SQVTM, CDR2 ANQGSEA. The CDR3 is made up of 11 amino acids. V was cut by 5 bases and J by 3 bases, with 8 bases left in between. The CDR3 is CSVWTDYEQYF. For the CDR3, the DNA is TGCAGCGTTTGGACAGACTACGAGCAGTACTTC.

This clonotype was observed at least ten times. The J gene is TRBJ2-3, the V gene TRBV12-3 or TRBV12-4; the D gene is possibly TRBD1 (5 bases). The CDR3 consists of 15 residues. The V and J ends lost 5 bases and 4 bases respectively, with 16 bases between them. CDR3 protein: CASSLPGLGADTQYF. The CDR3 DNA sequence: TGTGCCAGCAGTCTACCGGGCCTAGGGGCAGATACGCAGTATTTT.

This clonotype was recorded a few times. The J gene is TRBJ2-1, the V gene TRBV15; no definite D call. CDR3 length: 15 amino acids. V gave up 0 bases and J gave up 2 bases, with 8 bases separating them. In germline, CDR1 is LNHNV, CDR2 YYDKDF (reference sequence). As DNA, the CDR3 is TGTGCCACCAGCAGAGATAACCCGCCCTACAATGAGCAGTTCTTC. Amino acids: CATSRDNPPYNEQFF. Based on the CDR3 plus reference TRBV15 and TRBJ2-1, the full variable domain is DAMVIQNPRYQVTQFGKPVTLSCSQTLNHNVMYWYQQKSSQAPKLLFHYYDKDFNNEADTPDNFQSRRPNTSFCFLDIRSPGLGDTAMYLCATSRDNPPYNEQFFGPGTRLTVL.

This clonotype appeared many times. The chain links TRBV29-1 to TRBJ2-5, with TRBD1 identical over 7 bases. V lost 0 bases to trimming and J lost 4 bases; unmatched junction nucleotides: 5. Per germline, CDR1 SQVTM and CDR2 ANQGSEA. The CDR3 is 14 amino acids. The CDR3 DNA reads TGCAGCGTTGAAGACAGGGGGTCTGGAGAGACCCAGTACTTC. Its translation is CSVEDRGSGETQYF.

This clonotype showed up just a few times. This chain links TRBV29-1 with TRBJ2-1, with 8 bases fitting TRBD2. The germline V gene encodes CDR1 SQVTM and CDR2 ANQGSEA. The V and J ends lost 0 bases and 2 bases, in that order; junction bases with no gene match: 9. The CDR3 totals 17 residues. The CDR3 region is CSVEDLLGRVTYNEQFF. The CDR3 DNA reads as TGCAGCGTTGAAGATCTGCTCGGGAGGGTCACCTACAATGAGCAGTTCTTC.

This clonotype has at least ten counts. The V call is TRBV15, the J call TRBJ1-3; D not resolved. Germline CDR1 is LNHNV and CDR2 is YYDKDF (reference sequence). The V gene lost 1 base and the J gene lost 3 bases, with 4 bases spanning the gap. The CDR3 consists of 13 residues. The CDR3 spells CATSRGDGNTIYF. Written as DNA, the CDR3 is TGTGCCACCAGCAGAGGAGATGGAAACACCATATATTTT.

The chain links TRBV6-2 or TRBV6-3 to TRBJ2-7, with 11 bases aligning to TRBD2. V lost 2 bases to trimming and J lost 5 bases; unmatched junction nucleotides: 5. Per the germline V gene, CDR1 is MNHEY and CDR2 is SVGEGT. The CDR3 is made up of 15 amino acids. CDR3 loop: CASSYTTSGSHEQYF. Here the CDR3 DNA reads TGTGCCAGCAGTTACACTACTAGCGGGAGCCACGAGCAGTACTTC.

This clonotype showed up many times. The chain is built from TRBV6-2 or TRBV6-3 and TRBJ2-4; TRBD1 matches 9 bases. The germline CDR1 and CDR2 sequences are MNHEY and SVGEGT. This CDR3 has 15 residues. V lost 7 bases to trimming and J lost 3 bases; unmatched junction nucleotides: 7. CDR3 amino acids: CASMGQGYGKNIQYF. CDR3 DNA: TGTGCCAGCATGGGACAGGGTTATGGCAAAAACATTCAGTACTTC.

The chain combines TRBV4-2 with TRBJ2-1; D uncertain. V lost 0 bases and J 5 bases, leaving 11 bases between the germline ends. Germline V gives CDR1 LGHNA, CDR2 YNFKEQ. This CDR3 is built from 15 residues. CDR3 residues: CASSQDGLVDNEQFF. The CDR3 nucleotides are TGTGCCAGCAGCCAAGATGGGCTAGTTGACAATGAGCAGTTCTTC.

This clonotype has ten or more counts. The chain employs TRBV11-2 and TRBJ1-4; D gene uncertain. CDR3 length: 13 residues. Germline-derived CDR1 and CDR2 are SGHAT and FQNNGV. V lost 5 bases to trimming and J lost 3 bases, with 7 bases between them. CDR3 in DNA: TGTGCCAGCAGCCGTGACCCTAATGAAAAACTGTTTTTT. Residues: CASSRDPNEKLFF.

The gene calls are TRBV5-1 and TRBJ2-3; D unclear. Trimming removed 0 bases from V and 0 bases from J, with 8 bases in between. This CDR3 has 15 residues. The V gene's germline CDR1 is SGHRS and CDR2 YFSETQ. The CDR3 DNA follows: TGCGCCAGCAGCTTGGAGGCAGGAAGCACAGATACGCAGTATTTT. Its protein is CASSLEAGSTDTQYF.